This T cell receptor (beta chain) was identified in a study of T-cell reconstitution after alpha-beta-depleted transplantation in children. Notes on the study in general: When one year had passed after transplant, most T-cell counts and diversity came from newly produced T cells. Reportedly, roughly two months post-transplant, alpha-beta T cells arose from several hundred expanded graft clones. Surviving recipient cells, namely T cells and thymic progenitors, were the source of high day-60 TCRbeta diversity in some patients.

Germline CDR1 SGHAT, CDR2 FQDESV (reference sequence). V dropped 5 bases and J dropped 1 base, with 23 bases sitting between them. The CDR3 consists of 18 residues. This clonotype was observed a few times. Antigen specificity is unknown. Library preparation (for TCRbeta) was performed with unique molecular identifiers. TCRdb reprocessed the PCR reads with MiXCR, giving one entry per CDR3 protein. The table records about 640,000 distinct CDR3 sequences, 10% to 15% of them present only once. The sample consisted of PBMCs, mostly from graft donor cells, taken 360 days after TCRalphabeta/CD19-depleted stem cell transplant. V usage is TRBV11-1 and J usage is TRBJ1-1; D is uncertain. This TCR was sampled from a male patient younger than 18 who had a stem cell transplant for acute myeloid leukemia, so the T cells may come from the graft donor. The CDR3 region is CASSPARGSTIANTEAFF. CDR3 nucleotides: TGTGCCAGCAGCCCCGCCCGAGGGTCCACAATTGCGAACACTGAAGCTTTCTTT. The full variable domain, its missing parts supplied by reference TRBV11-1 and TRBJ1-1, is EAEVAQSPRYKITEKSQAVAFWCDPISGHATLYWYRQILGQGPELLVQFQDESVVDDSQLPKDRFSAERLKGVDSTLKIQPAELGDSAMYLCASSPARGSTIANTEAFFGQGTRLTVV.